The 21 T cell receptor beta chains presented below share a single source sample, sequenced in a study of blood T cell repertoires in COVID-19. This table comes from immunoSEQ multiplex PCR, and its TCRdb copy is limited to in-frame clones, with some not included. The sample includes 85,000 to 130,000 clones, around nine tenths of them seen just once. Sequencing used peripheral blood. The receptors here all came from a man in his 70s with acute or convalescent COVID-19.

The chain has TRBV3-1 (or the pseudogene TRBV3-2) and TRBJ1-1, with D perhaps matching TRBD1 (5 bases). V was cut by 3 bases and J by 10 bases, with 15 bases left in between. The CDR3 extends over 13 amino acids. Germline CDR1 reads LGHDT; CDR2 reads YNNKEL (reference sequence). CDR3 in amino acids: CASSHARGSGAFF. The CDR3 bases are TGTGCCAGCAGCCACGCCCGGGGGTCTGGAGCTTTCTTT.

This chain links TRBV7-2 with TRBJ1-2; unclear D gene. This CDR3 region has 13 residues. The germline CDR1 and CDR2 sequences are SGHTA and FQGNSA. V lost 6 bases and J lost 6, with 14 bases in between. The CDR3 is CASRLSPVDGYTF. Written as DNA, the CDR3 is TGTGCCAGCAGACTTAGTCCGGTAGATGGCTACACCTTC.

This chain joins TRBV18 and TRBJ1-2; maybe TRBD1 (5 bases). The V gene lost 3 bases and the J gene lost 6 bases, with 14 bases spanning the gap. The CDR3 runs to 14 residues. The V gene's germline CDR1 is KGHSH and CDR2 LQKENI. In DNA, the CDR3 is TGTGCCAGCTCACCGGGGCAGGGAGGCGATGGCTACACCTTC. Its translation: CASSPGQGGDGYTF.

This chain joins TRBV4-2 and TRBJ2-3; D remains ambiguous. The CDR3 has 15 residues. The V and J ends lost 0 bases and 4 bases respectively, with 11 bases between them. Germline CDR1 and CDR2: LGHNA and YNFKEQ. This CDR3 reads CASSQDSSSPDTQYF. In nucleotides, the CDR3 is TGTGCCAGCAGCCAAGATTCGTCCTCCCCAGATACGCAGTATTTT.

The rearrangement joins TRBV11-2 to TRBJ2-7; 7 bases agree with TRBD1. Germline V lookup: CDR1 SGHAT, CDR2 FQNNGV. The CDR3 sequence is 18 residues long. Trimming cost V 4 bases and J 3 bases; bases outside gene matches: 18. The CDR3 DNA reads TGTGCCAGCAGCTCGCCAAGGGGTAGGGGACAGAACTACTACGAGCAGTACTTC. Translated, it gives CASSSPRGRGQNYYEQYF.

The chain links TRBV4-2 to TRBJ2-7; D may be TRBD1 (5 bases). V dropped 0 bases and J dropped 2 bases, with 14 bases sitting between them. The CDR3 covers 16 residues. Germline V lookup: CDR1 LGHNA, CDR2 YNFKEQ. The CDR3 bases are TGTGCCAGCAGCCAAGAGGCCCAGGGCCCGGCCTACGAGCAGTACTTC. It encodes CASSQEAQGPAYEQYF.

This clone was seen a handful of times. The chain employs TRBV7-9 and TRBJ2-2; 8 bases line up with TRBD2. J was trimmed by 5 bases and V by 3 bases; bases with no gene match: 5. The germline CDR1 and CDR2 sequences are SEHNR and FQNEAQ (reference sequence). CDR3 length: 15 amino acids. CDR3 nucleotides: TGTGCCAGCAGCTTTAAACAGCGGGAGACCGGGGAGCTGTTTTTT. The encoded protein is CASSFKQRETGELFF.

V and J are TRBV28 and TRBJ2-1; 10 nucleotides align to TRBD2. CDR3 length: 15 amino acids. Trimming at V came to 5 bases and at J to 6 bases, leaving 7 bases not matched to a gene. The germline CDR1 and CDR2 sequences are MDHEN and SYDVKM. The CDR3 DNA reads TGTGCCAGCAGTCTCGGGCTAGCGGGAGCCAATGAGCAGTTCTTC. Its protein product is CASSLGLAGANEQFF.

This clone was counted once. The chain uses TRBV2 and TRBJ1-6; TRBD1 matches 9 bases. CDR1 is SNHLY, CDR2 FYNNEI, per germline. V lost 1 base and J lost 10; bases outside the gene matches: 5. The CDR3 runs to 15 residues. This CDR3 is CASSEGTGVGSPLHF. DNA for the CDR3: TGTGCCAGCAGTGAAGGGACAGGGGTAGGCTCACCCCTCCACTTT.

The chain has TRBV11-3 and TRBJ1-5; D not certain. This CDR3 is 15 amino acids long. Germline CDR1 SGHNT, CDR2 YENEEA. The V end lost 1 base, the J end lost 0 bases, and 7 bases lay between the germline ends. The CDR3 coding sequence is TGTGCCAGCAGCTTAGGGCGGGATAGCAATCAGCCCCAGCATTTT. Its translation: CASSLGRDSNQPQHF.

J is TRBJ2-6 and V is TRBV5-4; 11 bases line up with TRBD2. The germline CDR1 and CDR2 sequences are SGHNT and YYREEE (reference sequence). The junction had 7 bases not matched to a gene; V was cut back by 4 bases and J by 4 bases. The CDR3 has 17 amino acids. In nucleotides, the CDR3 is TGTGCCAGCAGCAGGACTAGCGGGCTGGGAGGGGCCAACGTCCTGACTTTC. Translation: CASSRTSGLGGANVLTF.

The chain couples TRBV19 to TRBJ2-7, with D unresolved. In germline, CDR1 is LNHDA, CDR2 SQIVND (reference sequence). This CDR3 has 14 amino acids. V was pared by 9 bases and J by 2 bases, with 17 bases between. This CDR3 reads CASRSGPSPYEQYF. The CDR3 region has the DNA TGTGCCAGCAGATCTGGGCCGAGCCCCTACGAGCAGTACTTC.

This clone has just one count. CDR3 DNA sequence: TGTGCCAGCAGCGAAGTCACAGGGGTGGTGGAGACCCAGTACTTC. Its protein is CASSEVTGVVETQYF. V and J are TRBV5-6 and TRBJ2-5, with 7 bases fitting TRBD1. The J segment lost 5 bases and the V segment lost 4 bases, leaving 11 bases of the junction unmatched. Germline CDR1 reads SGHDT; CDR2 reads YYEEEE. This CDR3 has 15 amino acids.

The rearrangement joins TRBV12-3 or TRBV12-4 to TRBJ1-2; 11 bases are a match to TRBD1. J lost 11 bases, V lost 3 bases, and 2 bases had no gene match. The CDR3 runs 12 residues. CDR3 sequence reads: CASSLDRGPYTF. CDR3 nucleotides: TGTGCCAGCAGTTTGGACAGGGGGCCTTACACCTTC.

The V call is TRBV2, the J call TRBJ2-3; no clear D. This CDR3 contains 13 residues. CDR1 SNHLY and CDR2 FYNNEI come from the germline V gene. V was trimmed by 5 bases and J by 1 base, leaving 7 bases between them. The CDR3 region has the DNA TGTGCCAGCAGTTGGCAGGGCACAGATACGCAGTATTTT. Its translation: CASSWQGTDTQYF.

The chain recombines TRBV6-5 with TRBJ2-2; the D gene is possibly TRBD2 (5 bases). CDR3 length: 12 residues. CDR1 MNHEY and CDR2 SVGAGI come from the germline V gene. V was pared by 6 bases and J by 7 bases, with 9 bases between. The CDR3 loop reads CASRGSVGELFF. The CDR3 DNA reads TGTGCCAGCAGGGGTAGCGTCGGGGAGCTGTTTTTT.

The CDR3, as DNA: TGCGCCAGCAGCCAAGGGGTAGCGGGGTACAATGAGCAGTTCTTC. Its protein is CASSQGVAGYNEQFF. The chain carries TRBV4-1 and TRBJ2-1, with 8 bases identical to TRBD2. Losses at the gene ends were 1 base for V and 4 bases for J; bases not matched to a gene: 3. This CDR3 has 15 amino acids. Germline assignment: CDR1 MGHRA and CDR2 YSYEKL.

The rearrangement links TRBV21-1 to TRBJ2-1; no check of the table's D call, TRBD2, against the DNA was made. TRBV21-1 has pseudogene status. The length of the CDR3 is 17 residues. CDR3 loop: CASSKMYRLAAFNEQFF. Written as DNA, the CDR3 is TGTGCCAGCAGCAAAATGTATCGGCTAGCGGCGTTCAATGAGCAGTTCTTC.

The chain employs TRBV4-1 and TRBJ2-5; maybe TRBD1 (5 bases). The CDR3 length is 13 residues. CDR1 is MGHRA and CDR2 is YSYEKL in the germline V gene. With 4 bases removed from V and 4 bases from J, the gap between germline ends came to 10 bases. CDR3 in DNA: TGCGCCAGCAGCCGACTTCAGGGAGAGACCCAGTACTTC. Amino acid sequence: CASSRLQGETQYF.

This rearrangement joins TRBV7-2 to TRBJ1-1; 7 positions agree with TRBD1. The V segment lost 5 bases and the J segment 3 bases; nucleotides outside the gene matches: 15. The CDR3 has 17 amino acids. Per the germline V gene, CDR1 is SGHTA and CDR2 is FQGNSA. CDR3 DNA: TGTGCCAGCAGCCCAAGACGATTAGGGGGCGCTTACACTGAAGCTTTCTTT. It specifies CASSPRRLGGAYTEAFF.

The chain links TRBV5-1 to TRBJ2-1, with TRBD2 matching over 12 bases. The CDR3 is 15 amino acids. Trimming at V came to 4 bases and at J to 4 bases, leaving 3 bases not matched to a gene. In germline, CDR1 is SGHRS, CDR2 YFSETQ. This chain's CDR3 is CASSPTSGGYNEQFF. The CDR3, as DNA: TGCGCCAGCAGCCCGACTAGCGGGGGATACAATGAGCAGTTCTTC. The full variable domain, in which reference TRBV5-1 and TRBJ2-1 provide the parts outside the CDR3, is KAGVTQTPRYLIKTRGQQVTLSCSPISGHRSVSWYQQTPGQGLQFLFEYFSETQRNKGNFPGRFSGRQFSNSRSEMNVSTLELGDSALYLCASSPTSGGYNEQFFGPGTRLTVL.